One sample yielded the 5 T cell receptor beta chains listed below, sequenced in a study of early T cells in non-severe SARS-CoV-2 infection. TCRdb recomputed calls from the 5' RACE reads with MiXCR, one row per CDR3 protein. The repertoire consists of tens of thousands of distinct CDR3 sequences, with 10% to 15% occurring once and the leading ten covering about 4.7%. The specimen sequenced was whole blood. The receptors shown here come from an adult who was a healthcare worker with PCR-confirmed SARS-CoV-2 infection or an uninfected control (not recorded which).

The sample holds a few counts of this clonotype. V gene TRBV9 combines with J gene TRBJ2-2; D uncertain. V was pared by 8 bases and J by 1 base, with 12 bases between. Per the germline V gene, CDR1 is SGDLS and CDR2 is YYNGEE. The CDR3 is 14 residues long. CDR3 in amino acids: CASTSTENTGELFF. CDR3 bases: TGTGCCAGTACATCGACGGAGAACACCGGGGAGCTGTTTTTT.

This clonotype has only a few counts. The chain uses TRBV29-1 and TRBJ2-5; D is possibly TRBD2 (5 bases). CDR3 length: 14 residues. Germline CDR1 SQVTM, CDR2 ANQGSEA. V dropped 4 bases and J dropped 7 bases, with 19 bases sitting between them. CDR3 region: CSVGASPGWGTQYF. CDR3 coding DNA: TGCAGCGTTGGGGCTAGCCCGGGTTGGGGGACCCAGTACTTC.

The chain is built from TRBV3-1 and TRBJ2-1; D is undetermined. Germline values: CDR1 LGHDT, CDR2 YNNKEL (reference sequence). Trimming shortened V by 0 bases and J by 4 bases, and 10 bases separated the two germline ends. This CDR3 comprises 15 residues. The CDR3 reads CASSQDRAVYNEQFF. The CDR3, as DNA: TGTGCCAGCAGCCAAGATAGGGCGGTATACAATGAGCAGTTCTTC.

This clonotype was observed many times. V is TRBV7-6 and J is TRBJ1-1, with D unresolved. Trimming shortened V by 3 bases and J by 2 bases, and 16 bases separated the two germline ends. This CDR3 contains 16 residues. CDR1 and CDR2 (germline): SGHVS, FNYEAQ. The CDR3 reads CASSFLARERNTEAFF. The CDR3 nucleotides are TGTGCCAGCAGCTTCCTAGCCCGGGAGAGAAACACTGAAGCTTTCTTT.

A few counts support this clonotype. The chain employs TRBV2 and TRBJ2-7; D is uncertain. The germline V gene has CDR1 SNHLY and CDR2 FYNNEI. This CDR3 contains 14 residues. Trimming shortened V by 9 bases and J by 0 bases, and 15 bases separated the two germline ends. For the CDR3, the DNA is TGTGCCAGGGTTCTCACCGTGTTCTCCTACGAGCAGTACTTC. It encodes CARVLTVFSYEQYF. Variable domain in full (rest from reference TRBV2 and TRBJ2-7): EPEVTQTPSHQVTQMGQEVILRCVPISNHLYFYWYRQILGQKVEFLVSFYNNEISEKSEIFDDQFSVERPDGSNFTLKIRSTKLEDSAMYFCARVLTVFSYEQYFGPGTRLTVT.